This is a list of T cell receptor beta chains from one sample in a study of early T cells in non-severe SARS-CoV-2 infection. TCRdb reprocessed the 5' RACE reads with MiXCR, giving one entry per CDR3 protein. The repertoire holds about 36,000 distinct CDR3 sequences, with under 7% as singletons. Here the sequenced sample was whole blood, taken at baseline. These receptors were obtained from an adult who was a healthcare worker with PCR-confirmed SARS-CoV-2 infection or an uninfected control (not recorded which). Both conserved end residues are part of each CDR3. D genes are given only for firm matches. For some rows the clone size is stated as once, few or many, or as a class when expanded; others skip it.

clone size: few
D gene: NA
V gene: TRBV14
J gene: TRBJ2-7
CDR3 protein: CASSQVSGGPYEQYF
CDR3 DNA: TGTGCCAGCAGCCAAGTATCCGGGGGCCCCTACGAGCAGTACTTC

clone size: few
D gene: NA
V gene: TRBV5-4
J gene: TRBJ2-6
CDR3 protein: CASSLDISLARSGANVLTF
CDR3 DNA: TGTGCCAGCAGCTTGGATATATCACTCGCCCGCTCTGGGGCCAACGTCCTGACTTTC

clone size: many
D gene: NA
V gene: TRBV12-3/TRBV12-4
J gene: TRBJ2-1
CDR3 protein: CASSDTSSYNEQFF
CDR3 DNA: TGTGCCAGCAGCGACACTTCCTCCTACAATGAGCAGTTCTTC

clone size: many
D gene: NA
V gene: TRBV25-1
J gene: TRBJ2-7
CDR3 protein: CASSDRETYEQYF
CDR3 DNA: TGTGCCAGCAGTGACAGGGAAACCTACGAGCAGTACTTC

clone size: few
D gene: TRBD2
V gene: TRBV20-1
J gene: TRBJ2-1
CDR3 protein: CSLGTSGRNEQFF
CDR3 DNA: TGCAGTCTCGGGACTAGCGGGAGGAATGAGCAGTTCTTC

clone size: many
D gene: TRBD2
V gene: TRBV12-3/TRBV12-4
J gene: TRBJ2-3
CDR3 protein: CASTRTSEYTDTQYF
CDR3 DNA: TGTGCCAGCACCAGAACTAGCGAATACACAGATACGCAGTATTTT

clone size: many
D gene: NA
V gene: TRBV5-5
J gene: TRBJ2-5
CDR3 protein: CASSIRGYQETQYF
CDR3 DNA: TGTGCCAGCAGCATCCGGGGTTACCAAGAGACCCAGTACTTC

clone size: many
D gene: NA
V gene: TRBV7-2
J gene: TRBJ2-7
CDR3 protein: CASSSPSGVSYEQYF
CDR3 DNA: TGTGCCAGCAGCTCCCCTTCGGGGGTCTCCTACGAGCAGTACTTC

clone size: many
D gene: NA
V gene: TRBV12-3/TRBV12-4
J gene: TRBJ1-1
CDR3 protein: CASRRRDGNTEAFF
CDR3 DNA: TGTGCCAGCAGGCGCCGAGACGGGAACACTGAAGCTTTCTTT

clone size: NA
D gene: TRBD1
V gene: TRBV29-1
J gene: TRBJ1-2
CDR3 protein: CSVDRDRGGDYGYTF
CDR3 DNA: TGCAGCGTTGATCGGGACAGGGGGGGAGACTATGGCTACACCTTC

clone size: many
D gene: TRBD1
V gene: TRBV5-4
J gene: TRBJ2-5
CDR3 protein: CASSLGGTGETQYF
CDR3 DNA: TGTGCCAGCAGCTTGGGCGGGACAGGAGAGACCCAGTACTTC

clone size: many
D gene: TRBD1
V gene: TRBV20-1
J gene: TRBJ2-7
CDR3 protein: CSAAKLTGSYEQYF
CDR3 DNA: TGCAGTGCCGCTAAACTGACAGGGTCCTACGAGCAGTACTTC

clone size: many
D gene: TRBD2
V gene: TRBV6-2/TRBV6-3
J gene: TRBJ2-7
CDR3 protein: CASRPSGRTNYEQYF
CDR3 DNA: TGTGCCAGCAGGCCGAGCGGGAGGACCAACTACGAGCAGTACTTC

clone size: many
D gene: NA
V gene: TRBV20-1
J gene: TRBJ1-5
CDR3 protein: CSASWDSNQPQHF
CDR3 DNA: TGCAGTGCTAGTTGGGATAGCAATCAGCCCCAGCATTTT

clone size: many
D gene: TRBD1
V gene: TRBV12-3/TRBV12-4
J gene: TRBJ1-5
CDR3 protein: CASSYTGAGNQPQHF
CDR3 DNA: TGTGCCAGCAGTTATACAGGGGCGGGTAATCAGCCCCAGCATTTT

clone size: many
D gene: TRBD1
V gene: TRBV4-1
J gene: TRBJ1-4
CDR3 protein: CASSQLTLHRDSNEKLFF
CDR3 DNA: TGCGCCAGCAGCCAGCTCACCCTACACCGGGACAGTAATGAAAAACTGTTTTTT

clone size: many
D gene: TRBD2
V gene: TRBV20-1
J gene: TRBJ2-1
CDR3 protein: CSASTFASGRALNEQFF
CDR3 DNA: TGCAGTGCTAGTACGTTCGCTAGCGGGAGGGCGCTTAATGAGCAGTTCTTC

clone size: many
D gene: TRBD1
V gene: TRBV19
J gene: TRBJ1-1
CDR3 protein: CASSTPRGQGNTEAFF
CDR3 DNA: TGTGCCAGTAGTACCCCCCGGGGACAGGGGAACACTGAAGCTTTCTTT

clone size: few
D gene: NA
V gene: TRBV29-1
J gene: TRBJ1-4
CDR3 protein: CSVGSGYDEKLFF
CDR3 DNA: TGCAGCGTTGGCTCGGGGTACGATGAAAAACTGTTTTTT

clone size: many
D gene: TRBD1
V gene: TRBV10-3
J gene: TRBJ2-7
CDR3 protein: CAISEPSATGSYEQYF
CDR3 DNA: TGTGCCATCAGTGAGCCGAGCGCGACAGGGTCCTACGAGCAGTACTTC

clone size: many
D gene: NA
V gene: TRBV11-2
J gene: TRBJ1-6
CDR3 protein: CASSPRTDNSPLHF
CDR3 DNA: TGTGCCAGCAGCCCAAGGACAGATAATTCACCCCTCCACTTT

clone size: many
D gene: TRBD2
V gene: TRBV7-2
J gene: TRBJ2-1
CDR3 protein: CASSPEGLASGALSSYNEQFF
CDR3 DNA: TGTGCCAGCAGCCCAGAGGGCTTGGCTAGCGGGGCCCTCAGCTCCTACAATGAGCAGTTCTTC

clone size: medium-sized
D gene: NA
V gene: TRBV7-8
J gene: TRBJ2-3
CDR3 protein: CASSHIQGDTQYF
CDR3 DNA: TGTGCCAGCAGCCATATCCAGGGAGATACGCAGTATTTT

clone size: few
D gene: NA
V gene: TRBV28
J gene: TRBJ1-5
CDR3 protein: CASSFSPNKGDQPQHF
CDR3 DNA: TGTGCCAGCAGTTTTTCTCCGAATAAGGGAGATCAGCCCCAGCATTTT

clone size: many
D gene: NA
V gene: TRBV11-2
J gene: TRBJ2-3
CDR3 protein: CASSSTPLSTDTQYF
CDR3 DNA: TGTGCCAGCAGCTCTACGCCTCTCAGCACAGATACGCAGTATTTT

clone size: many
D gene: NA
V gene: TRBV15
J gene: TRBJ1-5
CDR3 protein: CATSRDGPSGNQPQHF
CDR3 DNA: TGTGCCACCAGCAGAGATGGGCCCTCGGGCAATCAGCCCCAGCATTTT

clone size: NA
D gene: TRBD1
V gene: TRBV28
J gene: TRBJ2-7
CDR3 protein: CASSPGQLRGNEQYF
CDR3 DNA: TGTGCCAGCAGTCCGGGACAGCTCCGCGGAAACGAGCAGTACTTC

clone size: few
D gene: NA
V gene: TRBV7-9
J gene: TRBJ1-6
CDR3 protein: CASSLPGNNSPLHF
CDR3 DNA: TGTGCCAGCAGCTTACCAGGGAATAATTCACCCCTCCACTTT

clone size: many
D gene: TRBD2
V gene: TRBV7-9
J gene: TRBJ2-1
CDR3 protein: CASSRGTSLYNEQFF
CDR3 DNA: TGTGCCAGCAGCCGAGGGACTAGCCTCTACAATGAGCAGTTCTTC

clone size: many
D gene: NA
V gene: TRBV27
J gene: TRBJ1-2
CDR3 protein: CASSLTGLANYGYTF
CDR3 DNA: TGTGCCAGCAGTCTGACAGGATTAGCTAACTATGGCTACACCTTC

clone size: NA
D gene: TRBD2
V gene: TRBV9
J gene: TRBJ2-1
CDR3 protein: CASSRTSGSHEQFF
CDR3 DNA: TGTGCCAGCAGCCGGACTAGCGGGAGCCATGAGCAGTTCTTC